This entry concerns a single TCR beta chain. At collection, donors were nominally healthy, but unrecorded immune exposures were probable. The PCR contained 60 Vbeta and 13 Jbeta primers. Assay used: immunoSEQ multiplex PCR; TCRdb lists only in-frame clones, some missing. The data hold about 160,000 clones, with 75% to 90% observed a single time. The CDR3 has 15 residues. CDR1 and CDR2 (germline): LNHDA, SQIVND (reference sequence). Trimming left V 5 bases short and J 2 bases short, with 13 bases between. This entry belongs to a study of cytomegalovirus exposure and HLA in healthy donors. The sequence came from a woman aged 18 to 35 in good health and CMV-seronegative. Sequenced input: PBMCs. The V and J genes are TRBV19 and TRBJ1-5, with TRBD1 as a possible D gene (6 bases). This CDR3 is CASSAFKGGNQPQHF. CDR3 nucleotide sequence: TGTGCCAGTAGTGCGTTTAAGGGGGGCAATCAGCCCCAGCATTTT.